The 24 T cell receptor beta chains listed next were all sequenced from one sample in a study of blood T cells in healthy people across ages (dated by TCRdb to the mid-2010s). Library method: 5' RACE. Reads for this sample came from an Illumina HiSeq 2500. A second PCR of 7 to 11 cycles was performed with a sample-barcoded 5' primer and a J-beta primer mix. TCRdb itself trimmed the public reads at Q25 with fastp, ran MiXCR and retained productive beta chains. Under each unique CDR3 protein, matching rows form one entry showing the most common genes and DNA. The table for this sample lists approximately 900,000 distinct CDR3 sequences; about 29% of them were counted only once. The ten largest clones take up about 9.4% of the sample. Separately, the same data were catalogued under a study of T cells of mothers and their children.

Sequencing was carried out using blood. These TCRs come from a woman aged 40 to 55 in good health.

Details on this clonotype: A much larger clone lies one base from this, so it may be a read error. The chain has TRBV10-3 and TRBJ2-5; D might be TRBD2 (6 bases). The tail of the sequence fits TRBJ2-1 better, so the J call may be wrong. There are 15 residues in the CDR3. In germline, CDR1 is ENHRY, CDR2 SYGVKD. DNA of the CDR3: TGTGCCATCAGTGAGGGCGGGATGAGGCAAGAGACCCAGTTCTTC. The encoded protein is CAISEGGMRQETQFF.

This clonotype was counted a few times. The chain carries TRBV7-9 and TRBJ1-4; 7 positions match TRBD1. Per the germline V gene, CDR1 is SEHNR and CDR2 is FQNEAQ (reference sequence). After removal of 9 bases from V and 5 bases from J, the junction contained 9 bases not matched to a gene. There are 14 residues in the CDR3. This CDR3 reads CASQTGTVNEKLFF. The CDR3 DNA is TGTGCCAGTCAGACCGGGACAGTGAATGAAAAACTGTTTTTT.

This clonotype was seen a few times. V is TRBV3-1 and J is TRBJ1-5; D possibly corresponds to TRBD1 (6 bases). V was shortened by 1 base and J by 0 bases, with 16 bases between the two germline ends. Germline CDR1 reads LGHDT; CDR2 reads YNNKEL (reference sequence). The CDR3 sequence is 18 residues long. The CDR3 spells CASSQAASGGYSNQPQHF. The CDR3 nucleotides read TGTGCCAGCAGCCAAGCGGCTTCGGGGGGCTATAGCAATCAGCCCCAGCATTTT. Filled out from reference TRBV3-1 and TRBJ1-5, the complete variable domain reads DTAVSQTPKYLVTQMGNDKSIKCEQNLGHDTMYWYKQDSKKFLKIMFSYNNKELIINETVPNRFSPKSPDKAHLNLHINSLELGDSAVYFCASSQAASGGYSNQPQHFGDGTRLSIL.

The chain recombines TRBV19 with TRBJ1-1; D possibly corresponds to TRBD1 (5 bases). CDR3 length equals 12 residues. CDR1 and CDR2 (germline): LNHDA, SQIVND (reference sequence). Trimming removed 3 bases at V and 6 bases at J, with 8 bases between. CDR3 sequence reads: CASSIWGSEAFF. CDR3 DNA: TGTGCCAGTAGTATTTGGGGGTCTGAAGCTTTCTTT. Complete variable domain (other parts from reference TRBV19 and TRBJ1-1): DGGITQSPKYLFRKEGQNVTLSCEQNLNHDAMYWYRQDPGQGLRLIYYSQIVNDFQKGDIAEGYSVSREKKESFPLTVTSAQKNPTAFYLCASSIWGSEAFFGQGTRLTVV.

V is TRBV6-1 and J is TRBJ2-1, with no clear D. CDR1 and CDR2 (germline): MNHNS, SASEGT. Trimming stripped 4 bases from V and 10 bases from J, with 20 bases between. The CDR3 spans 15 residues. CDR3 in DNA: TGTGCCAGCAGTGGAGACGTTGTTAGCTCCTACGAGCAGTTCTTC. Translating gives CASSGDVVSSYEQFF.

This clonotype has a count of ten or more. The J gene is TRBJ2-1, the V gene TRBV7-2; 7 bases line up with TRBD1. The trim removed 5 bases at V and 4 bases at J, leaving 8 bases unmatched. Germline CDR1 reads SGHTA; CDR2 reads FQGNSA. The CDR3 has 15 residues. The CDR3 sequence is CASSPTGQPYNEQFF. Written as DNA, the CDR3 is TGTGCCAGCAGCCCGACGGGACAGCCGTACAATGAGCAGTTCTTC. The variable domain in full, completed from reference TRBV7-2 and TRBJ2-1, reads GAGVSQSPSNKVTEKGKDVELRCDPISGHTALYWYRQSLGQGLEFLIYFQGNSAPDKSGLPSDRFSAERTGGSVSTLTIQRTQQEDSAVYLCASSPTGQPYNEQFFGPGTRLTVL.

This clonotype has at least ten counts. One end of the junction is discordant with germline, which a read error may explain. This chain joins TRBV5-1 and TRBJ1-4, with D tentatively TRBD1 (6 bases). Germline values: CDR1 SGHRS, CDR2 YFSETQ. The CDR3 spans 14 residues. The CDR3 sequence is CASSLGQTNEKLFF. CDR3 coding DNA: TGTGCCAGCAGCCTAGGACAGACCAATGAAAAACTGTTTTTT. Looking up the rest from reference TRBV5-1 and TRBJ1-4 gives the full variable domain: KAGVTQTPRYLIKTRGQQVTLSCSPISGHRSVSWYQQTPGQGLQFLFEYFSETQRNKGNFPGRFSGRQFSNSRSEMNVSTLELGDSALYLCASSLGQTNEKLFFGSGTQLSVL.

This chain uses TRBV5-1 with TRBJ2-1; D ambiguous. The germline gives CDR1 SGHRS, CDR2 YFSETQ. The CDR3 consists of 15 residues. V was pared by 0 bases and J by 1 base, with 8 bases between. The DNA of the CDR3 is TGCGCCAGCAGCTTGGTACCGGGTTCCTACAATGAGCAGTTCTTC. It is translated as CASSLVPGSYNEQFF.

The gene calls are TRBV7-2 and TRBJ2-1, with D maybe TRBD2 (6 bases). Deletions cut 5 bases from V and 12 bases from J, with 14 bases between. CDR3 length: 12 amino acids. Germline lookup yields CDR1 SGHTA and CDR2 FQGNSA. The DNA of the CDR3 is TGTGCCAGCAGCCTTTTTGGGGGGAGGCAGTTCTTC. Translation: CASSLFGGRQFF. Supplemented by reference TRBV7-2 and TRBJ2-1, the full variable domain reads GAGVSQSPSNKVTEKGKDVELRCDPISGHTALYWYRQSLGQGLEFLIYFQGNSAPDKSGLPSDRFSAERTGGSVSTLTIQRTQQEDSAVYLCASSLFGGRQFFGPGTRLTVL.

In regard to this clonotype: One junction end does not reproduce the germline sequence, and a read error may be involved. This chain uses TRBV19 with TRBJ1-2; D is uncertain. CDR1 is LNHDA, CDR2 SQIVND, per germline (reference sequence). The CDR3 is 13 amino acids. CDR3 loop: CASSIGWNYGCTF. DNA of the CDR3: TGTGCCAGTAGTATCGGCTGGAACTATGGCTGCACCTTC.

This clonotype was picked up many times. This chain joins TRBV27 and TRBJ1-2; TRBD1 aligns across 7 bases. The V gene end was trimmed by 6 bases and the J gene end by 8 bases; junction bases not matched to a gene: 12. The CDR3 is made up of 14 amino acids. Germline V gives CDR1 MNHEY, CDR2 SMNVEV (reference sequence). The chain's CDR3 is CASSRDGTGVGYTF. CDR3 bases: TGTGCCAGCAGCCGGGACGGAACAGGGGTAGGCTACACCTTC.

This clonotype was seen at least ten times. The chain is built from TRBV9 and TRBJ2-3, with 7 bases aligning to TRBD1. The CDR3 consists of 15 residues. The germline CDR1 and CDR2 sequences are SGDLS and YYNGEE. V was clipped by 3 bases and J by 1 base; unmatched bases: 5. In DNA, the CDR3 is TGTGCCAGCAGCGCCCGGACAGGTGGCACAGATACGCAGTATTTT. As protein: CASSARTGGTDTQYF.

The table lists this clonotype with many counts. The chain combines TRBV6-5 with TRBJ1-2, with D perhaps TRBD1 (5 bases). Germline lookup yields CDR1 MNHEY and CDR2 SVGAGI. V dropped 0 bases and J dropped 8 bases, with 13 bases sitting between them. The CDR3 length is 14 residues. The CDR3 sequence: CASSYSGTARGYTF. The CDR3 region has the DNA TGTGCCAGCAGTTACTCCGGGACTGCGAGAGGCTACACCTTC.

Comment on this clonotype: A much more abundant neighbour one base away suggests this may be a read error. This chain uses TRBV29-1 with TRBJ2-7, with 10 bases fitting TRBD2. Germline-derived CDR1 and CDR2 are SQVTM and ANQGSEA. The CDR3 totals 14 residues. The CDR3 nucleotides are TGCAGCGTCCGTAGCGGGGGGACTTCCTACGAGCGGTACTTC. This sequence encodes CSVRSGGTSYERYF.

This clonotype was found many times. This rearrangement joins TRBV20-1 to TRBJ2-3; 10 bases are shared with TRBD2. The ends lost 3 bases at V and 4 bases at J; junction bases unmatched: 7. The germline gives CDR1 DFQATT, CDR2 SNEGSKA (reference sequence). CDR3 length: 15 amino acids. The CDR3 reads CSASGASGGPDTQYF. Here the CDR3 DNA reads TGCAGTGCTAGTGGGGCTAGCGGGGGTCCAGATACGCAGTATTTT.

Remarks on this clonotype: The conserved final phenylalanine or tryptophan is absent from the CDR3, which likely points to a read error. The chain links TRBV11-1 to TRBJ2-7; 7 bases agree with TRBD2. The CDR3 is 15 residues long. Germline lookup yields CDR1 SGHAT and CDR2 FQDESV (reference sequence). The trim removed 4 bases at V and 0 bases at J, leaving 6 bases unmatched. The CDR3 spells CASSWAGGSSYEQYL. DNA of the CDR3: TGTGCCAGCAGCTGGGCCGGCGGGAGCTCCTACGAGCAGTACTTA.

This rearrangement joins TRBV5-1 to TRBJ2-7; 7 bases match TRBD1. After removal of 6 bases from V and 6 bases from J, the junction contained 9 bases not matched to a gene. From germline, CDR1 is SGHRS and CDR2 YFSETQ. CDR3 length: 13 residues. The CDR3 protein is CASKRQGDGEQYF. CDR3 in DNA: TGCGCCAGCAAAAGGCAGGGGGATGGCGAGCAGTACTTC.

This clonotype has ten or more counts. The genes are TRBV28 and TRBJ2-4, with 8 bases that match TRBD2. The CDR3 contains 13 residues. The V segment lost 8 bases and the J segment 7 bases; nucleotides outside the gene matches: 7. Germline CDR1 and CDR2: MDHEN and SYDVKM. This chain's CDR3 is CASDGGGKNIQYF. The DNA for the CDR3 is TGTGCCAGCGATGGCGGGGGGAAGAACATTCAGTACTTC.

This clonotype was recorded a few times. This chain joins TRBV5-1 and TRBJ1-2; D unresolved. This CDR3 is 15 amino acids long. Germline V gene lookup returns CDR1 SGHRS and CDR2 YFSETQ. Between the trimmed V and J ends, which lost 4 bases and 5 bases, there was a span of 18 bases. The CDR3 coding sequence is TGCGCCAGCAGCGTGGAGATCGGGCCTTTATATGGCTACACCTTC. Protein: CASSVEIGPLYGYTF. Looking up the rest from reference TRBV5-1 and TRBJ1-2 gives the full variable domain: KAGVTQTPRYLIKTRGQQVTLSCSPISGHRSVSWYQQTPGQGLQFLFEYFSETQRNKGNFPGRFSGRQFSNSRSEMNVSTLELGDSALYLCASSVEIGPLYGYTFGSGTRLTVV.

The V call is TRBV2, the J call TRBJ2-3; D ambiguous. V lost 8 bases and J lost 2, with 8 bases in between. Per the germline V gene, CDR1 is SNHLY and CDR2 is FYNNEI. The CDR3 is made up of 12 amino acids. The CDR3 loop reads CASAGNTDTQYF. CDR3 DNA sequence: TGTGCCAGCGCCGGCAACACAGATACGCAGTATTTT.

Points on this clonotype: A clone one base away is much larger, so this may be a read error. The gene calls are TRBV2 and TRBJ2-5, with a weak D call TRBD2 (5 bases). This CDR3 comprises 13 residues. The V end lost 8 bases, the J end lost 1 base, and 11 bases lay between the germline ends. CDR1 is SNHLY and CDR2 is FYNNEI in the germline V gene. The CDR3 sequence: CASARRPQETQYF. DNA for the CDR3: TGTGCCAGCGCGCGGAGGCCCCAAGAGACCCAGTACTTC.

This clonotype was counted many times. The chain joins TRBV12-3 or TRBV12-4 to TRBJ2-7; tentatively, D is TRBD2 (6 bases). V lost 6 bases and J 7 bases, leaving 16 bases between the germline ends. The CDR3 length is 13 residues. Written as DNA, the CDR3 is TGTGCCAGCAGGCCCATGGCGGGGAATGAGCAGTACTTC. Its protein is CASRPMAGNEQYF.

This clonotype was seen only a few times. This chain uses TRBV2 with TRBJ2-5; a possible D gene is TRBD2 (7 bases). The germline V gene encodes CDR1 SNHLY and CDR2 FYNNEI. Trimming took off 6 bases at V and 7 bases at J, with 15 bases between the two ends. This CDR3 has 13 residues. CDR3 coding DNA: TGTGCCAGCAGCGGGACACCGGGGGGGACCCAGTACTTC. It is translated as CASSGTPGGTQYF.

This sequence joins TRBV7-3 and TRBJ2-3; D is possibly TRBD1 (6 bases). The V gene lost 5 bases and the J gene lost 2 bases, with 11 bases spanning the gap. The germline V gene encodes CDR1 SGHTA and CDR2 FQGTGA. The CDR3 contains 14 residues. The CDR3 protein is CASSPRGTTDTQYF. CDR3 DNA: TGTGCCAGCAGCCCAAGGGGGACCACAGATACGCAGTATTTT.